The rows below give T cell receptor beta chains drawn from one sample of a study of T cell responses to AZD1222 COVID-19 vaccine. TCRdb's copy holds only in-frame clones and misses some; the assay was immunoSEQ multiplex PCR. In the table there are about 100,000 clones, 91% of which are singletons. The specimen was peripheral blood, collected 28 days after the second AZD1222 dose. The origin of the receptors is an adult who received the AZD1222 COVID-19 vaccine. CDR3s include the opening cysteine and the closing phenylalanine or tryptophan. A D gene is named only where the DNA matches it firmly.

D gene: NA
V gene: TRBV29-1
J gene: TRBJ2-2
CDR3 DNA: TGCAGCGTCGTCATTTCGGGGACGCACACCGGGGAGCTGTTTTTT
CDR3 protein: CSVVISGTHTGELFF

D gene: NA
V gene: TRBV19
J gene: TRBJ2-3
CDR3 DNA: TGTGCCAGTAGTAACAGGCTGGGGGATACGCAGTATTTT
CDR3 protein: CASSNRLGDTQYF

D gene: TRBD2
V gene: TRBV5-4
J gene: TRBJ2-7
CDR3 DNA: TGTGCCAGCAGCGCTAGCGGGAGGGGTCTCTCCTACGAGCAGTACTTC
CDR3 protein: CASSASGRGLSYEQYF

D gene: NA
V gene: TRBV29-1
J gene: TRBJ2-7
CDR3 DNA: TGCAGCGTTGTGCAGGGCCCCTACGAGCAGTACTTC
CDR3 protein: CSVVQGPYEQYF

D gene: NA
V gene: TRBV18
J gene: TRBJ1-1
CDR3 DNA: TGTGCCAGCTCACCTCAATCGGGACAAAATGAAGCTTTCTTT
CDR3 protein: CASSPQSGQNEAFF

D gene: NA
V gene: TRBV7-9
J gene: TRBJ2-7
CDR3 DNA: TGTGCCAGCAGCTCCGACGGAGGGGACTCCTACGAGCAGTACTTC
CDR3 protein: CASSSDGGDSYEQYF

D gene: NA
V gene: TRBV29-1
J gene: TRBJ2-7
CDR3 DNA: TGCAGCGCTAGGGGATCCTACGAGCAGTACTTC
CDR3 protein: CSARGSYEQYF

D gene: NA
V gene: TRBV6-9
J gene: TRBJ2-2
CDR3 DNA: TGTGCCAGCAGTTATTCAACAGCAACGAACACCGGGGAGCTGTTTTTT
CDR3 protein: CASSYSTATNTGELFF

D gene: TRBD2
V gene: TRBV27
J gene: TRBJ2-1
CDR3 DNA: TGTGCCAGCAGTTCCTATCGGACTAGCGGGATTCACTTCTTC
CDR3 protein: CASSSYRTSGIHFF

D gene: NA
V gene: TRBV5-1
J gene: TRBJ2-3
CDR3 DNA: TGCGCCAGCCGAGACACCACAGATACGCAGTATTTT
CDR3 protein: CASRDTTDTQYF